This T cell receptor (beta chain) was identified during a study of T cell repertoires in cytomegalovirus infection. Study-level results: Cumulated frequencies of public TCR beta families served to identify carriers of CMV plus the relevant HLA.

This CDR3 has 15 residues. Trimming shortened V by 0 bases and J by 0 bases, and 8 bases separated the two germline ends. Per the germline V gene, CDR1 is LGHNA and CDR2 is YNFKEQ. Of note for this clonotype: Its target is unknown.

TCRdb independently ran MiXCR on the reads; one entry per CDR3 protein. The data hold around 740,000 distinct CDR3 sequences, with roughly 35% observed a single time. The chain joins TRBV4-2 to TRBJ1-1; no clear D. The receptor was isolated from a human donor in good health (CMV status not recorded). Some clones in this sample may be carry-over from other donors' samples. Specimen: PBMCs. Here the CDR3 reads CASSQDPTLNTEAFF. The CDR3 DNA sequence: TGTGCCAGCAGCCAAGACCCGACATTGAACACTGAAGCTTTCTTT.